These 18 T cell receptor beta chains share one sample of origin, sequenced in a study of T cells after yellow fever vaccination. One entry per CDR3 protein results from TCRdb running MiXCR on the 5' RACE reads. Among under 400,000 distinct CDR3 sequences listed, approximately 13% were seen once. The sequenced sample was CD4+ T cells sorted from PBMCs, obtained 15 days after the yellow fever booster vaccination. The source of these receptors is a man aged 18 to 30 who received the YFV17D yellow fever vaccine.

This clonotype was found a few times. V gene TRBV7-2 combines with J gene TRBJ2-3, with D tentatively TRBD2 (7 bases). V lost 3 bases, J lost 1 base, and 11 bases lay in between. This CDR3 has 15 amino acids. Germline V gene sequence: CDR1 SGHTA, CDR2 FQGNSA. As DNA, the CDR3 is TGTGCCAGCAGCTTTGGGGGGGCCCGCACAGATACGCAGTATTTT. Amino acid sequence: CASSFGGARTDTQYF.

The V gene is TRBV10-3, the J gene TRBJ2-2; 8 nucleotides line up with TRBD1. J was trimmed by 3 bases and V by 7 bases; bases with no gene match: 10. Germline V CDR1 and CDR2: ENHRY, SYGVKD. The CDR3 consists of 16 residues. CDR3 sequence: CAINPGPRGHTGELFF. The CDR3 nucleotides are TGTGCCATCAACCCCGGGCCCAGGGGGCACACCGGGGAGCTGTTTTTT.

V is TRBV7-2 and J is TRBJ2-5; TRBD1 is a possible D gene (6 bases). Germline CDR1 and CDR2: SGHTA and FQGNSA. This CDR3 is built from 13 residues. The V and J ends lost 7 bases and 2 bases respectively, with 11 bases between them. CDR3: CASKRQVQETQYF. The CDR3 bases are TGTGCCAGCAAAAGACAGGTGCAAGAGACCCAGTACTTC. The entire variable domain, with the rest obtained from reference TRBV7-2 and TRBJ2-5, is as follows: GAGVSQSPSNKVTEKGKDVELRCDPISGHTALYWYRQSLGQGLEFLIYFQGNSAPDKSGLPSDRFSAERTGGSVSTLTIQRTQQEDSAVYLCASKRQVQETQYFGPGTRLLVL.

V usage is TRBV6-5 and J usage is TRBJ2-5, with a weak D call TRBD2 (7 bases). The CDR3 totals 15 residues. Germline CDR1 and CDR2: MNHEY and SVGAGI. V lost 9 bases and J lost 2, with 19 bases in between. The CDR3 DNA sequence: TGTGCCAGTATGTCTGGGGGGGCCTCACAAGAGACCCAGTACTTC. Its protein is CASMSGGASQETQYF.

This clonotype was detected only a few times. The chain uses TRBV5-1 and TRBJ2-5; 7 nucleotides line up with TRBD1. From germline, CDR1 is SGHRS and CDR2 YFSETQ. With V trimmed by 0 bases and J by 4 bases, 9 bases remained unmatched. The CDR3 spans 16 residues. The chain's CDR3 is CASSLGSGDSRETQYF. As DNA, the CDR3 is TGCGCCAGCAGCTTGGGCTCAGGGGACAGTCGAGAGACCCAGTACTTC.

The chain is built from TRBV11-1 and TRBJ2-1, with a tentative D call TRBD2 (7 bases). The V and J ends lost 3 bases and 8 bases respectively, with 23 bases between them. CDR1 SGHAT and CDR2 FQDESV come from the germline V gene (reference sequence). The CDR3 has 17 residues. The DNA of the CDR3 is TGTGCCAGCAGCTTGAGTGATAGGCGGGGGCCCCTTCATGAGCAGTTCTTC. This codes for CASSLSDRRGPLHEQFF.

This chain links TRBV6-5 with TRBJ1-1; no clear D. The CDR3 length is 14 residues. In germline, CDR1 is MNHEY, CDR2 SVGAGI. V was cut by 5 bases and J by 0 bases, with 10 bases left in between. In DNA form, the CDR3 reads TGTGCCAGCAGTAGCGGACGGATGAACACTGAAGCTTTCTTT. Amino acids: CASSSGRMNTEAFF.

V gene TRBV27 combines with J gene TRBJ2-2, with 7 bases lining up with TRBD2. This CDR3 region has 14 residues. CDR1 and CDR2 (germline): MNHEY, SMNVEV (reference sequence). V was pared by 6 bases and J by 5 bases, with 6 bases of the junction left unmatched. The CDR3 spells CASRWPGGTGELFF. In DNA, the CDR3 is TGTGCCAGCAGATGGCCCGGGGGGACCGGGGAGCTGTTTTTT.

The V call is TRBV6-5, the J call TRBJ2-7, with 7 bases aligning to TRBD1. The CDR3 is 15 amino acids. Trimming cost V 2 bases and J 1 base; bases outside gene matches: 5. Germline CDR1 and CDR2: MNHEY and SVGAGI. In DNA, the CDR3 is TGTGCCAGCAGTTACCGGACAGGAACTTCCTACGAGCAGTACTTC. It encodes CASSYRTGTSYEQYF.

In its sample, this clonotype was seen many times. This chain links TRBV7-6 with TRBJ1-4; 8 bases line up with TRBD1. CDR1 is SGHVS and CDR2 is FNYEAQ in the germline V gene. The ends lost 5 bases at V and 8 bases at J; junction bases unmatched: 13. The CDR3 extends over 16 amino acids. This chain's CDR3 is CASSPSQGASQEKLFF. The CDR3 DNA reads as TGTGCCAGCAGCCCGTCGCAGGGGGCTTCGCAGGAAAAACTGTTTTTT.

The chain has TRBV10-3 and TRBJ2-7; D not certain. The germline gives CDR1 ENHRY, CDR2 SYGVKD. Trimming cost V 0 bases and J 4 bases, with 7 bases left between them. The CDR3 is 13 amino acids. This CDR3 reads CAISESPEYEQYV. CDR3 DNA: TGTGCCATCAGTGAGTCGCCCGAGTACGAGCAGTACGTC.

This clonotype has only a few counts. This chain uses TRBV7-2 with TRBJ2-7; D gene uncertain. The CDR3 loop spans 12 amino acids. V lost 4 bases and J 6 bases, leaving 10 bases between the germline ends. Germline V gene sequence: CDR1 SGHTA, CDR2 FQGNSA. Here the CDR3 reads CASSSRWGEQYV. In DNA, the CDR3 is TGTGCCAGCAGCTCCCGCTGGGGCGAGCAGTACGTC.

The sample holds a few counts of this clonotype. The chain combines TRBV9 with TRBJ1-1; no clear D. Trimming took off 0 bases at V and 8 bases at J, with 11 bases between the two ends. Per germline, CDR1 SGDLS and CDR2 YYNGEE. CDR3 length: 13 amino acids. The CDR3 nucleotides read TGTGCCAGCAGCGTAGATCTGATTCGGGAAGCTTTCTTT. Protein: CASSVDLIREAFF.

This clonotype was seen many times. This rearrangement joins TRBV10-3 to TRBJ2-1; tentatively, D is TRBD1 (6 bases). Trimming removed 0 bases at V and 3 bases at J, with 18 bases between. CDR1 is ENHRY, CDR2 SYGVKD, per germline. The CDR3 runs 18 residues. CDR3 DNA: TGTGCCATCAGTGAGTCTGTACGGGTGGGGGCGAGCTACAATGAGCAGTTCTTC. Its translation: CAISESVRVGASYNEQFF.

The CDR3 sequence: CASRGRTASYEQYF. DNA of the CDR3: TGTGCCAGCAGGGGGAGGACAGCCTCCTACGAGCAGTACTTC. The V gene is TRBV2, the J gene TRBJ2-7, with D perhaps TRBD1 or TRBD2 (6 bases each). Per germline, CDR1 SNHLY and CDR2 FYNNEI. The CDR3 runs 14 residues. V gave up 6 bases and J gave up 0 bases, with 12 bases separating them.

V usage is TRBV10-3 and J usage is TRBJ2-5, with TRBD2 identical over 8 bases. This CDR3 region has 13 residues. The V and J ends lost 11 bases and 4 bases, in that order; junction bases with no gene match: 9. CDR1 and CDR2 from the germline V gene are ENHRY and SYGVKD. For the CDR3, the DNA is TGTGCCTCACAGACGGGAGGGGGAGAGACCCAGTACTTC. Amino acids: CASQTGGGETQYF.

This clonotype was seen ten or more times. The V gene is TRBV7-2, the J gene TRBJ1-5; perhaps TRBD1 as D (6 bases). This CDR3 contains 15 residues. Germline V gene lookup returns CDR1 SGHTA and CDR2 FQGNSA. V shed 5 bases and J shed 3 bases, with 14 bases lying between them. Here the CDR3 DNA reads TGTGCCAGCAGCCTCACCGGGACAAACAATCAGCCCCAGCATTTT. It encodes CASSLTGTNNQPQHF.

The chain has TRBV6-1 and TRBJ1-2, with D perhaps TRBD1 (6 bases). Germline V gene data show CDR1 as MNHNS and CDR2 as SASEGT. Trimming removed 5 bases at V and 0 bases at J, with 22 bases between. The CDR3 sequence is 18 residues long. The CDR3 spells CASSLIEGGKGSNYGYTF. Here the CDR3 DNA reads TGTGCCAGCAGTCTCATCGAGGGGGGGAAAGGGTCTAACTATGGCTACACCTTC.